This T cell receptor (beta chain) was identified during a study of cytomegalovirus exposure and HLA in healthy donors. Germline V gene sequence: CDR1 SGDLS, CDR2 YYNGEE. J was trimmed by 3 bases and V by 4 bases; bases with no gene match: 9. This CDR3 region has 16 residues. Overall study results and limits: Several of the most significant clusters appeared, in a later analysis, to be linked to common viral pathogens.

Details on this clone: Its target is not known.

A multiplex PCR was run with 60 Vbeta primers and 13 Jbeta primers. Profiled with immunoSEQ multiplex PCR; TCRdb holds only in-frame clones, not every one. The data hold about 190,000 clones, with approximately 86% observed a single time. This sequence joins TRBV9 and TRBJ2-5; 10 bases fit TRBD2. Sequencing was done on a sample of PBMCs. This sequence was found in a woman in her thirties in good health and CMV-seronegative. CDR3 region: CASSTGLAVHKETQYF. CDR3 in DNA: TGTGCCAGCAGCACCGGACTAGCGGTACATAAAGAGACCCAGTACTTC.